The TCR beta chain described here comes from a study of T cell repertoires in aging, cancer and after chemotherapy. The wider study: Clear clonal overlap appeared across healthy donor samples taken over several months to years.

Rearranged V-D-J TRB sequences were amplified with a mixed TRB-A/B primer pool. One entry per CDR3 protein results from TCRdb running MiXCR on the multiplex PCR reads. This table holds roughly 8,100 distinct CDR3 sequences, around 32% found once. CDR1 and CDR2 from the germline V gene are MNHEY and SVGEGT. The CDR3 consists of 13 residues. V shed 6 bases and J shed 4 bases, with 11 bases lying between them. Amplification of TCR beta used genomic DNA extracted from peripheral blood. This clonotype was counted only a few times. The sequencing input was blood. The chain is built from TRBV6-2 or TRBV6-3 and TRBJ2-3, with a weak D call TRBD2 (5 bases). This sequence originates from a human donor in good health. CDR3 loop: CASSWTGPDTQYF. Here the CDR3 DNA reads TGTGCCAGCAGCTGGACTGGCCCAGATACGCAGTATTTT.